The present entry profiles one TCR beta chain with its context. Its antigen has not been determined. No qualities accompany the bases; no much larger clone lies one base away. This sample was taken from a study of blood T cell repertoires in COVID-19 (dated by TCRdb to 2020 to 2022). The study in broad terms: Samples from collaborators originated in the United States, Italy and Spain and spanned both the acute and convalescent phases of COVID-19. Where available, HLA class I and class II types were obtained from metadata supplied by the sample provider rather than from assay-based typing. The material from the prospective study consisted of cDNA or gDNA derived from T cells, B-cell-depleted T cells, or PBMCs. Samples came from the ongoing ImmuneRACE study (first 160 participants) plus 1,254 subjects from 6 global collaborators. Deeply sampled blood TCRbeta repertoires from subjects exposed to, actively infected with, or recovered from COVID-19 were included in the dataset. A freely available public database, intended as a resource for researchers studying the immune response to SARS-CoV-2, is where the repertoires were released. Nearly every sample came with metadata listing a de-identified subject ID, COVID-19 status, age in years and sex. Beyond this particular receptor, the publication reports: How much clinical and demographic metadata was included differed by source and by participant, and the metadata was provided uncurated.

TCRbeta CDR3 regions were amplified from genomic DNA using the immunoSEQ Assay, a bias-controlled multiplex PCR. The original pipeline was this. Within the assay, amplification of reference gene primers was used to estimate how many nucleated cells each sample contained. To quantify the absolute abundance of each unique TCRbeta CDR3 rearrangement, sequence reads were collapsed and filtered. For each sample, productive Simpson clonality was calculated as the square root of Simpson's diversity index over productive rearrangements. The immuneACCESS repertoire file appears here via TCRdb, limited to in-frame rearrangements. These files lack a portion of the clones; in checked studies, under half of the deficit traces to unresolved V genes, and the cause of the others is not known. V, J and clone size are taken as reported in that table, and D and trimming were inferred from the DNA itself. Across this sample there are about 280,000 clones, with around nine tenths seen only once. The top ten hold around 2.1% of the sample.

The germline V end is reduced by 6 bases and the J end by 0 bases; junction bases left unmatched: 2. The germline V gene sets CDR1 to MNHEY and CDR2 to SVGAGI. The CDR3 measures 14 amino acids from cysteine to phenylalanine. Only the CDR3 DNA is retained, 42 bases long and in frame from the first base. Whole blood was collected in K2EDTA tubes by collaborating institutions according to the institutions' own protocols. Collaborator samples were shipped for TCRbeta analysis as frozen whole blood, isolated PBMCs, or DNA extracted from either sample type. This sequence was found in a man in his fifties with acute or convalescent COVID-19. The chain links TRBV6-5 with TRBJ1-3, with TRBD1 matching 7 junction bases. Input material: peripheral blood. The CDR3 has the sequence CASRQGVSGNTIYF. In nucleotides, the sequence is TGTGCCAGCAGGCAGGGGGTCTCTGGAAACACCATATATTTT.